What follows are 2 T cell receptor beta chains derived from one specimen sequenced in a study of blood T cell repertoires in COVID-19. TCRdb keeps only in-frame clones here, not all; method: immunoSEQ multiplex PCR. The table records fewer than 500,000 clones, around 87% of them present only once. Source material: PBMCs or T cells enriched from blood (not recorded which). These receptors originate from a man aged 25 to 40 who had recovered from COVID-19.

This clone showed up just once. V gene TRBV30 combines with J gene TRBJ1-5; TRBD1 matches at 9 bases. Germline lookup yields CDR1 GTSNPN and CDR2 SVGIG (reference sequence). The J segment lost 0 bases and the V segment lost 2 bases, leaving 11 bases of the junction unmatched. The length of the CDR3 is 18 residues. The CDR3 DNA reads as TGTGCCTGGAGTCCCGGGACAGGGTCTCTATATAGCAATCAGCCCCAGCATTTT. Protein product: CAWSPGTGSLYSNQPQHF.

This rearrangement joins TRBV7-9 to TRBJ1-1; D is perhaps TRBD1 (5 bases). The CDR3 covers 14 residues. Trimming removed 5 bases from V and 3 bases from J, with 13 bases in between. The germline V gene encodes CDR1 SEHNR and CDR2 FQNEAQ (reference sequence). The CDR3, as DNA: TGTGCCAGCAGCCTCGGAGAAGGGGACACTGAAGCTTTCTTT. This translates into CASSLGEGDTEAFF.